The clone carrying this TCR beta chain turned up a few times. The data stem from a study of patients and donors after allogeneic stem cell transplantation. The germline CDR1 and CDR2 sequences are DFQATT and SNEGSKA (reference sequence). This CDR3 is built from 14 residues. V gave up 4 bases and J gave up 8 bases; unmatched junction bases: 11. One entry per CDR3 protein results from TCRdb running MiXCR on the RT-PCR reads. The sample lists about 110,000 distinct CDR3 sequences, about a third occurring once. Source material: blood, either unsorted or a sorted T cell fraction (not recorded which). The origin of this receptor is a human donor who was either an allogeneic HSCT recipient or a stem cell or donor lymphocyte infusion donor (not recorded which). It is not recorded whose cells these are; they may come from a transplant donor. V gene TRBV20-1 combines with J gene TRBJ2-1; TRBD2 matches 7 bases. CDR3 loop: CSATEGGPGYEQFF. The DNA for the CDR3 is TGCAGTGCTACGGAGGGAGGGCCCGGCTATGAGCAGTTCTTC.